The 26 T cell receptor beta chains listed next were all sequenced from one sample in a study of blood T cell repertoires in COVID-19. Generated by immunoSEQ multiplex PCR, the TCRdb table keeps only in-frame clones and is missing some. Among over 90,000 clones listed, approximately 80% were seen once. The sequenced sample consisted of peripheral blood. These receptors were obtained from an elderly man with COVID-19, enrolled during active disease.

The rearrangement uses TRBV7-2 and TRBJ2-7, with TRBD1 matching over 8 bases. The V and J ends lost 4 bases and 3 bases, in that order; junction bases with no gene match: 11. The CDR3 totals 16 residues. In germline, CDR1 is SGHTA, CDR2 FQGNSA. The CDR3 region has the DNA TGTGCCAGCAGCTCCTATAGGGGACAGGTGATCTACGAGCAGTACTTC. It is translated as CASSSYRGQVIYEQYF.

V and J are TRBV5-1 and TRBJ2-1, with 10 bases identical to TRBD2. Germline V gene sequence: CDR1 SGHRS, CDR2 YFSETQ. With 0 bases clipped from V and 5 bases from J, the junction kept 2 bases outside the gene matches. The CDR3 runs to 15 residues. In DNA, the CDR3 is TGCGCCAGCAGCTTGGGAGCGGGAGGGAACAATGAGCAGTTCTTC. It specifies CASSLGAGGNNEQFF.

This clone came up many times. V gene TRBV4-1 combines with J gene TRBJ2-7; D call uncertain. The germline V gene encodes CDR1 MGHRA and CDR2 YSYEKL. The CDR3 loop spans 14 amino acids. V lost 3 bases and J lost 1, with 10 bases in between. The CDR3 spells CASSHGRRSYEQYF. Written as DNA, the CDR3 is TGCGCCAGCAGCCACGGCAGGCGATCCTACGAGCAGTACTTC.

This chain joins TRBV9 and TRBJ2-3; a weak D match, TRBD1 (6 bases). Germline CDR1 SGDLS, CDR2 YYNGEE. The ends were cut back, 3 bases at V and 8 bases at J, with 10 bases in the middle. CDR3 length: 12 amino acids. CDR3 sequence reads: CASSALQGTQYF. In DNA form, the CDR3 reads TGTGCCAGCAGCGCCCTACAGGGTACGCAGTATTTT.

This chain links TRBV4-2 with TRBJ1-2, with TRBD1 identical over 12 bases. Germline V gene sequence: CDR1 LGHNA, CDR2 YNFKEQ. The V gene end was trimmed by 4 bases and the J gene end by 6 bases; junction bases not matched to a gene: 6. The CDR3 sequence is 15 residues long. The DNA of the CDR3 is TGTGCCAGCAGCCCAAGGGGACAGGGGGCAGATGGCTACACCTTC. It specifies CASSPRGQGADGYTF.

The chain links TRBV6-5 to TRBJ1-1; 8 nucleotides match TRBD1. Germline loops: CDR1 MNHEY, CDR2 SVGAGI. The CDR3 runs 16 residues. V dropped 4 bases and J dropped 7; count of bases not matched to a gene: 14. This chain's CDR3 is CASSFQGAVSGHEAFF. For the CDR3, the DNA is TGTGCCAGCAGTTTTCAGGGGGCGGTTTCGGGTCATGAAGCTTTCTTT.

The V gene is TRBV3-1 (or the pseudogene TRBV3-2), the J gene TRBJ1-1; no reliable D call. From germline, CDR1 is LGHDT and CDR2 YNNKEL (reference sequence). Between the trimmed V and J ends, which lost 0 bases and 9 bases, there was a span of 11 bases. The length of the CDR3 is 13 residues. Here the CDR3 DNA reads TGTGCCAGCAGCCAAGAAGCGGGCATTAAAGCTTTCTTT. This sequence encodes CASSQEAGIKAFF.

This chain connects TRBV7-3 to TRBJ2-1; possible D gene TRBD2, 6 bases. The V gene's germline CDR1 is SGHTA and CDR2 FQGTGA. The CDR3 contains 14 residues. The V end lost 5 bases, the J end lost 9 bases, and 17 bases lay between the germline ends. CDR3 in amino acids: CASSPRGNSGEQFF. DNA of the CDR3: TGTGCCAGCAGCCCCCGGGGGAATTCGGGTGAGCAGTTCTTC.

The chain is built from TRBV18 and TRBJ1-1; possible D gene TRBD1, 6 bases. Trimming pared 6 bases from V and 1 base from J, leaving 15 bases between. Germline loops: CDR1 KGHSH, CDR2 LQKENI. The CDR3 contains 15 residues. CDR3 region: CASSPRQDPNTEAFF. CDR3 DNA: TGTGCCAGCTCGCCCCGACAGGATCCGAACACTGAAGCTTTCTTT. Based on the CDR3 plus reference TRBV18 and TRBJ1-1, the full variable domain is NAGVMQNPRHLVRRRGQEARLRCSPMKGHSHVYWYRQLPEEGLKFMVYLQKENIIDESGMPKERFSAEFPKEGPSILRIQQVVRGDSAAYFCASSPRQDPNTEAFFGQGTRLTVV.

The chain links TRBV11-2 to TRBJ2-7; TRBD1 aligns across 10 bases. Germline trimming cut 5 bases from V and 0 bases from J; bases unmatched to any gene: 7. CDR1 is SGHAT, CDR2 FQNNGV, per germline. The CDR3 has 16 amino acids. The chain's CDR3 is CASSRSGTGVSYEQYF. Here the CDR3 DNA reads TGTGCCAGCAGCCGCAGTGGGACAGGGGTCTCCTACGAGCAGTACTTC.

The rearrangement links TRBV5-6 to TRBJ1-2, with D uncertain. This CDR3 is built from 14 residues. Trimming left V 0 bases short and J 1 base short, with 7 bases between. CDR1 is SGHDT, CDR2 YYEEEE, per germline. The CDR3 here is CASSLAASNYGYTF. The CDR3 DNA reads TGTGCCAGCAGCTTGGCCGCCAGTAACTATGGCTACACCTTC. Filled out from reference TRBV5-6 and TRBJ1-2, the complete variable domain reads DAGVTQSPTHLIKTRGQQVTLRCSPKSGHDTVSWYQQALGQGPQFIFQYYEEEERQRGNFPDRFSGHQFPNYSSELNVNALLLGDSALYLCASSLAASNYGYTFGSGTRLTVV.

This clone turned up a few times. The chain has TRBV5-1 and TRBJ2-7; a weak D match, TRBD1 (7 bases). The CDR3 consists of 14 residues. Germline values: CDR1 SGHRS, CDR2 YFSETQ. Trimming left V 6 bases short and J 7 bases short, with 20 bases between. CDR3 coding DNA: TGCGCCAGCACTAGACAGGGAGGACAATGGGAGCAGTACTTC. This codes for CASTRQGGQWEQYF. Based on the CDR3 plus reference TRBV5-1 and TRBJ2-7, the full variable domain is KAGVTQTPRYLIKTRGQQVTLSCSPISGHRSVSWYQQTPGQGLQFLFEYFSETQRNKGNFPGRFSGRQFSNSRSEMNVSTLELGDSALYLCASTRQGGQWEQYFGPGTRLTVT.

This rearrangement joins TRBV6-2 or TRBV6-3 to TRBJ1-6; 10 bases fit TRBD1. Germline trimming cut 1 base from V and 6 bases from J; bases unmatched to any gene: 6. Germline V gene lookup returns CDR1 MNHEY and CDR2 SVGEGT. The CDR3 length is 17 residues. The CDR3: CASSYLLGDRGNSPLHF. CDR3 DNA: TGTGCCAGCAGTTACTTACTCGGGGACAGGGGTAATTCACCCCTCCACTTT.

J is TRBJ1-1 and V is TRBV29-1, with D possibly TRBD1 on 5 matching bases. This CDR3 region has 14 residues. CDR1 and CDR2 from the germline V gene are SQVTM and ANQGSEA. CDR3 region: CTILPRGGGTEAFF. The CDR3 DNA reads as TGCACCATCTTACCCCGGGGGGGTGGCACTGAAGCTTTCTTT.

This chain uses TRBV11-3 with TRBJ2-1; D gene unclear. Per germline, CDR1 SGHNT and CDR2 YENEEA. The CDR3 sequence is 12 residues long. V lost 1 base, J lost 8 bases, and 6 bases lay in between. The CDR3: CASSLGSDEQFF. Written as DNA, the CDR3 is TGTGCCAGCAGCTTAGGCTCGGATGAGCAGTTCTTC. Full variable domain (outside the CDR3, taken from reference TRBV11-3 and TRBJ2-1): EAGVVQSPRYKIIEKKQPVAFWCNPISGHNTLYWYLQNLGQGPELLIRYENEEAVDDSQLPKDRFSAERLKGVDSTLKIQPAELGDSAVYLCASSLGSDEQFFGPGTRLTVL.

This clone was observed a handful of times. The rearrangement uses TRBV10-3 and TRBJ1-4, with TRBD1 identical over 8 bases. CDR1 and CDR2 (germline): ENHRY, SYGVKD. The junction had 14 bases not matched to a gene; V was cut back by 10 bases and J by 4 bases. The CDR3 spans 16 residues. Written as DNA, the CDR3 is TGTGCCACCGGGCCGACTTTGACAGGGGTTAATGAAAAACTGTTTTTT. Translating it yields CATGPTLTGVNEKLFF.

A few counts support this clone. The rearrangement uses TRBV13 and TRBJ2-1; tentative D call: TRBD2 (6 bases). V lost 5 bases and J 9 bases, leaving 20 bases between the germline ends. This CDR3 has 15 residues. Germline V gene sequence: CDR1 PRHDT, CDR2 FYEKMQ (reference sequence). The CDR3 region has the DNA TGTGCCAGCAGCAAAACTAGCAACGAGAACGGTGAGCAGTTCTTC. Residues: CASSKTSNENGEQFF.

The CDR3 sequence is CASSVGVGGGQPQHF. In nucleotides, the CDR3 is TGTGCCAGCAGCGTAGGCGTAGGGGGGGGTCAGCCCCAGCATTTT. J is TRBJ1-5 and V is TRBV9, with a tentative D call TRBD1 (6 bases). V lost 0 bases, J lost 6 bases, and 13 bases lay in between. Per the germline V gene, CDR1 is SGDLS and CDR2 is YYNGEE. The CDR3 contains 15 residues.

The CDR3 sequence: CASSRDRGHLRYEQYF. As DNA, the CDR3 is TGTGCCAGCAGCCGGGACAGGGGACATCTTCGCTACGAGCAGTACTTC. The chain is built from TRBV3-1 (or the pseudogene TRBV3-2) and TRBJ2-7; the match to TRBD1 covers 10 bases. There are 16 residues in the CDR3. J was trimmed by 3 bases and V by 4 bases; bases with no gene match: 9. CDR1 and CDR2 (germline): LGHDT, YNNKEL (reference sequence).

The CDR3 DNA reads as TGTGCCTGGAAAGGGGCAGGGGGGCCGAACACTGAAGCTTTCTTT. Residues: CAWKGAGGPNTEAFF. V gene TRBV30 combines with J gene TRBJ1-1; 7 bases align to TRBD1. Germline V gives CDR1 GTSNPN, CDR2 SVGIG (reference sequence). V was pared by 4 bases and J by 1 base, with 9 bases of the junction left unmatched. The CDR3 covers 15 residues.

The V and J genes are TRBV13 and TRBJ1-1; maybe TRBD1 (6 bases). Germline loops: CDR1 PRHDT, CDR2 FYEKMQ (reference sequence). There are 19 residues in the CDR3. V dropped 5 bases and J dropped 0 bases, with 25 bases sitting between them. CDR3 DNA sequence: TGTGCCAGCAGCGAAACCTACAGGCTGGCGAGGGGGTTGAACACTGAAGCTTTCTTT. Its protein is CASSETYRLARGLNTEAFF.

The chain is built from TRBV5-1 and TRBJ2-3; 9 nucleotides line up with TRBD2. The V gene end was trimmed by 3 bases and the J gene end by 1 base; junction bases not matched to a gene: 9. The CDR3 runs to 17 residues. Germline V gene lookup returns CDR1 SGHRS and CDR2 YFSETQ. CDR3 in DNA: TGCGCCAGCAGCTCCTCACGGGCTAGCGGGGGCACAGATACGCAGTATTTT. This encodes CASSSSRASGGTDTQYF.

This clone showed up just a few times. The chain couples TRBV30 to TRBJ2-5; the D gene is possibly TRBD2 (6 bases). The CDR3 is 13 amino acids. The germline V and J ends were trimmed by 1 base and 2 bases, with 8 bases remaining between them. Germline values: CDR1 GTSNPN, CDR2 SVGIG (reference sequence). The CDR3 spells CAWSGGEQETQYF. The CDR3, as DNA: TGTGCCTGGAGTGGGGGGGAACAAGAGACCCAGTACTTC.

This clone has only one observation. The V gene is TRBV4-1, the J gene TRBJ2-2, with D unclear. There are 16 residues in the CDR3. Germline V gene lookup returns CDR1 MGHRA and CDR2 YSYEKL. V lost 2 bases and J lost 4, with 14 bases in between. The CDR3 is CASSQTHLPGTGELFF. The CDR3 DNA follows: TGCGCCAGCAGCCAAACCCACCTGCCCGGCACCGGGGAGCTGTTTTTT.

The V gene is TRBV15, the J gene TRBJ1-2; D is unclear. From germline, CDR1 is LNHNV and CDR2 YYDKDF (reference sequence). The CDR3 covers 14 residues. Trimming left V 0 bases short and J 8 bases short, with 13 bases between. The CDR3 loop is CATSRDRGGKGYTF. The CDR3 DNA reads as TGTGCCACCAGCAGAGATCGGGGAGGGAAGGGCTACACCTTC. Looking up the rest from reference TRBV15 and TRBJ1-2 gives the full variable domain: DAMVIQNPRYQVTQFGKPVTLSCSQTLNHNVMYWYQQKSSQAPKLLFHYYDKDFNNEADTPDNFQSRRPNTSFCFLDIRSPGLGDTAMYLCATSRDRGGKGYTFGSGTRLTVV.

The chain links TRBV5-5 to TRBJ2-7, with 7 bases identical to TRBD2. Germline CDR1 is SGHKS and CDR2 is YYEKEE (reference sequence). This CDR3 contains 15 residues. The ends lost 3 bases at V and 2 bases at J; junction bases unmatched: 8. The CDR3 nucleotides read TGTGCCAGCAGCTCAATTCCGGGACTAACCTACGAGCAGTACTTC. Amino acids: CASSSIPGLTYEQYF.